These 29 T cell receptor beta chains originate from one sample sequenced in a study of blood T cell repertoires in COVID-19. Data came from immunoSEQ multiplex PCR; TCRdb stores just in-frame clones and leaves some out. Among approximately 100,000 clones listed, about 87% were seen once. The sample taken for sequencing was peripheral blood. These receptors were taken from a human donor with COVID-19, enrolled during active disease. The donor label of this sample is uncertain.

The rearrangement links TRBV2 to TRBJ1-3; D is perhaps TRBD1 (6 bases). The CDR3 is made up of 15 amino acids. CDR1 and CDR2 from the germline V gene are SNHLY and FYNNEI. V dropped 3 bases and J dropped 3 bases, with 12 bases sitting between them. DNA for the CDR3: TGTGCCAGCAGTGAGGAACAGGGCTATGGAAACACCATATATTTT. This gives the protein CASSEEQGYGNTIYF.

CDR3 sequence: CASSLIQGQTQYF. The CDR3 DNA reads as TGTGCCAGCAGTTTAATCCAGGGCCAGACCCAGTACTTC. The chain uses TRBV2 and TRBJ2-5, with D possibly being TRBD1 (5 bases). The CDR3 runs 13 residues. Trimming pared 5 bases from V and 6 bases from J, leaving 13 bases between. CDR1 SNHLY and CDR2 FYNNEI come from the germline V gene.

This chain uses TRBV5-4 with TRBJ2-2; TRBD2 agrees at 10 bases. The V and J ends lost 4 bases and 3 bases, in that order; junction bases with no gene match: 6. Germline CDR1 reads SGHNT; CDR2 reads YYREEE (reference sequence). The CDR3 has 16 residues. The CDR3, as DNA: TGTGCCAGCAGCCAAGGACTAGCGGCGGACACCGGGGAGCTGTTTTTT. Translating it yields CASSQGLAADTGELFF.

Here the CDR3 DNA reads TGCGCCAGCAGCTTGGGACAGATCTCTGGAAACACCATATATTTT. Translated: CASSLGQISGNTIYF. The V call is TRBV5-1, the J call TRBJ1-3, with D perhaps matching TRBD1 (5 bases). CDR1 is SGHRS and CDR2 is YFSETQ in the germline V gene. The CDR3 sequence is 15 residues long. Trimming took off 0 bases at V and 0 bases at J, with 7 bases between the two ends.

The rearrangement uses TRBV7-9 and TRBJ1-1; no reliable D call. V lost 6 bases and J 14 bases, leaving 16 bases between the germline ends. CDR3 length: 11 amino acids. From germline, CDR1 is SEHNR and CDR2 FQNEAQ (reference sequence). This CDR3 is CASSTNMVEFF. The CDR3 DNA reads as TGTGCCAGCAGTACGAATATGGTGGAGTTCTTT. The full variable domain, completed using reference TRBV7-9 and TRBJ1-1, is DTGVSQNPRHKITKRGQNVTFRCDPISEHNRLYWYRQTLGQGPEFLTYFQNEAQLEKSRLLSDRFSAERPKGSFSTLEIQRTEQGDSAMYLCASSTNMVEFFGQGTRLTVV.

V is TRBV19 and J is TRBJ2-5; 9 nucleotides line up with TRBD1. Losses at the gene ends were 3 bases for V and 4 bases for J; bases not matched to a gene: 9. CDR1 and CDR2 (germline): LNHDA, SQIVND (reference sequence). The CDR3 is 16 residues long. The CDR3 region is CASSITGTGTLETQYF. CDR3 DNA sequence: TGTGCCAGTAGTATTACCGGGACAGGGACTTTAGAGACCCAGTACTTC.

This clone showed up just once. The V gene is TRBV25-1, the J gene TRBJ1-2; the D is unclear. The CDR3 is made up of 17 amino acids. Germline V CDR1 and CDR2: MGHDK, SYGVNS. Trimming removed 1 base at V and 5 bases at J, with 20 bases between. The CDR3 region has the DNA TGTGCCAGCAGTGAATTGGGGTCGAAGGGAGATCTATATGGCTACACCTTC. It yields the protein CASSELGSKGDLYGYTF.

This clone was recorded a few times. The V call is TRBV30, the J call TRBJ1-2; D perhaps matches TRBD1 (5 bases). The CDR3 has 9 residues. Germline lookup yields CDR1 GTSNPN and CDR2 SVGIG (reference sequence). The CDR3 is CATDTGYTF. CDR3 in DNA: TGTGCTACGGACACTGGCTACACCTTC. The full variable domain, rest sourced from reference TRBV30 and TRBJ1-2, is SQTIHQWPATLVQPVGSPLSLECTVEGTSNPNLYWYRQAAGRGLQLLFYSVGIGQISSEVPQNLSASRPQDRQFILSSKKLLLSDSGFYLCATDTGYTFGSGTRLTVV.

The CDR3 DNA follows: TGTGCCAGCAGCTTGGCTATCCAGGGGGCTGGTGGCTACACCTTC. Translating it yields CASSLAIQGAGGYTF. V is TRBV5-6 and J is TRBJ1-2; 8 positions agree with TRBD1. J was trimmed by 7 bases and V by 0 bases; bases with no gene match: 8. Germline assignment: CDR1 SGHDT and CDR2 YYEEEE. There are 15 residues in the CDR3.

The chain couples TRBV30 to TRBJ2-2, with no clear D. V lost 4 bases and J lost 5, with 5 bases in between. Looked up from germline, CDR1 is GTSNPN and CDR2 is SVGIG (reference sequence). This CDR3 is 11 amino acids long. CDR3 sequence (DNA): TGTGCCTGGACGGGTACCGGGGAGCTGTTTTTT. Translated: CAWTGTGELFF.

The rearrangement links TRBV29-1 to TRBJ1-2; no clear D. The CDR3 runs to 11 residues. The V end was cut by 5 bases, the J end by 4 bases, with 8 bases between. Germline V CDR1 and CDR2: SQVTM, ANQGSEA. The CDR3, as DNA: TGCAGCGTTTACGACTCCTATGGCTACACCTTC. Protein sequence: CSVYDSYGYTF.

This chain connects TRBV21-1 to TRBJ1-3; no check of the table's D call, TRBD1, against the DNA was made. TRBV21-1 represents a pseudogene. The CDR3 has 16 amino acids. Here the CDR3 DNA reads TGTGCCAGCAGCCCCCGGACAGGGAGCTCTGGAAACACCATATATTTT. Translated, it gives CASSPRTGSSGNTIYF.

The chain combines TRBV4-1 with TRBJ2-1; 11 positions agree with TRBD2. This CDR3 is built from 16 residues. V lost 1 base and J lost 10; bases outside the gene matches: 9. CDR1 is MGHRA, CDR2 YSYEKL, per germline. CDR3 region: CASSQGLAGGDGEQFF. CDR3 nucleotides: TGCGCCAGCAGCCAAGGTCTAGCGGGAGGCGATGGGGAGCAGTTCTTC.

This chain joins TRBV30 and TRBJ2-3, with 8 bases matching TRBD2. The junction had 8 bases not matched to a gene; V was cut back by 2 bases and J by 4 bases. Looked up from germline, CDR1 is GTSNPN and CDR2 is SVGIG (reference sequence). The CDR3 runs to 15 residues. CDR3 DNA sequence: TGTGCCTGGAGTCCGGGTAGCGGGAATGCAGATACGCAGTATTTT. Translation: CAWSPGSGNADTQYF.

The V call is TRBV4-1, the J call TRBJ2-6, with a tentative D call TRBD2 (5 bases). Germline CDR1 MGHRA, CDR2 YSYEKL. The V end lost 5 bases, the J end lost 2 bases, and 10 bases lay between the germline ends. The CDR3 is 15 amino acids. CDR3 in DNA: TGCGCCAGCAGCGCCTGGAGGACTGGGGCCAACGTCCTGACTTTC. Protein sequence: CASSAWRTGANVLTF.

This clone was seen a few times. The chain combines TRBV5-1 with TRBJ1-2, with 8 bases matching TRBD1. Germline assignment: CDR1 SGHRS and CDR2 YFSETQ. CDR3 size: 16 residues. V shed 0 bases and J 4 bases; nucleotides not matched to a gene: 8. This CDR3 is CASSLGQGAGGYGYTF. CDR3 DNA: TGCGCCAGCAGCTTGGGCCAGGGGGCGGGCGGCTATGGCTACACCTTC.

This chain uses TRBV7-8 with TRBJ2-7, with TRBD2 matching over 13 bases. Germline V gene lookup returns CDR1 SGHVS and CDR2 FQNEAQ. This CDR3 is built from 16 residues. Trimming at V came to 0 bases and at J to 2 bases, leaving 1 base not matched to a gene. CDR3 DNA: TGTGCCAGCAGCTTAGCCGGGACTAGCGGGACCTACGAGCAGTACTTC. This sequence encodes CASSLAGTSGTYEQYF.

In DNA, the CDR3 is TGTGCCAGCAGTATACAGGGGAACACTGAAGCTTTCTTT. Amino acid sequence: CASSIQGNTEAFF. The chain recombines TRBV12-3 or TRBV12-4 with TRBJ1-1; a weak D match, TRBD1 (6 bases). Trimming took 5 bases from V and 1 from J, leaving 8 bases between them. CDR3 length equals 13 residues.

V is TRBV14 and J is TRBJ2-7, with no clear D. Per the germline V gene, CDR1 is SGHDN and CDR2 is FVKESK. V was cut by 0 bases and J by 0 bases, with 12 bases left in between. The CDR3 length is 16 residues. CDR3 DNA: TGTGCCAGCAGCCAAGACATCAAGCCGAGCTCCTACGAGCAGTACTTC. Its protein product is CASSQDIKPSSYEQYF.

The chain links TRBV5-4 to TRBJ1-3; 7 bases match TRBD1. Germline assignment: CDR1 SGHNT and CDR2 YYREEE (reference sequence). Trimming at V came to 4 bases and at J to 2 bases, leaving 9 bases not matched to a gene. The CDR3 covers 16 residues. The CDR3 DNA sequence: TGTGCCAGCAGCCCAGGACAGGTTTCCGCTGGAAACACCATATATTTT. The encoded protein is CASSPGQVSAGNTIYF.

The CDR3 here is CSAYDRGYTF. The CDR3 DNA is TGCAGTGCGTACGACAGAGGCTACACCTTC. This chain links TRBV20-1 with TRBJ1-2; TRBD1 is a possible D gene (5 bases). Between the trimmed V and J ends, which lost 6 bases and 8 bases, there was a span of 10 bases. Germline lookup yields CDR1 DFQATT and CDR2 SNEGSKA (reference sequence). The length of the CDR3 is 10 residues.

This chain links TRBV9 with TRBJ2-7, with a tentative D call TRBD1 (6 bases). Germline V CDR1 and CDR2: SGDLS, YYNGEE. V gave up 0 bases and J gave up 4 bases, with 17 bases separating them. The CDR3 covers 16 residues. Here the CDR3 reads CASSVGAMGTSYEQYF. The CDR3 DNA reads TGTGCCAGCAGCGTAGGGGCGATGGGGACATCTTACGAGCAGTACTTC.

CDR3 protein: CASSQTTAGDYNQPQHF. CDR3 coding DNA: TGTGCCAGCAGCCAAACAACGGCAGGGGACTACAATCAGCCCCAGCATTTT. V is TRBV2 and J is TRBJ1-5; D possibly corresponds to TRBD1 (6 bases). Trimming stripped 6 bases from V and 3 bases from J, with 21 bases between. The CDR3 spans 17 residues. Germline V gene lookup returns CDR1 SNHLY and CDR2 FYNNEI.

The chain couples TRBV19 to TRBJ2-7; 10 bases agree with TRBD1. The germline gives CDR1 LNHDA, CDR2 SQIVND (reference sequence). J was trimmed by 5 bases and V by 6 bases; bases with no gene match: 4. The length of the CDR3 is 13 residues. DNA of the CDR3: TGTGCCAGTAGGGGACAGGGGAGTAACGAGCAGTACTTC. The encoded protein is CASRGQGSNEQYF.

CDR3 sequence: CASSSRGAGLLYGYTF. For the CDR3, the DNA is TGTGCCAGCAGTTCCAGGGGAGCCGGCCTTCTCTATGGCTACACCTTC. The chain joins TRBV5-6 to TRBJ1-2; TRBD1 is a possible D gene (6 bases). The CDR3 has 16 amino acids. CDR1 and CDR2 from the germline V gene are SGHDT and YYEEEE. The V end lost 5 bases, the J end lost 4 bases, and 21 bases lay between the germline ends.

The chain joins TRBV28 to TRBJ1-2; 8 positions match TRBD1. This CDR3 spans 14 amino acids. Germline lookup yields CDR1 MDHEN and CDR2 SYDVKM. J lost 5 bases, V lost 4 bases, and 6 bases had no gene match. CDR3 coding DNA: TGTGCCAGCAGTTCTCCGGGACAGGTGTATGGCTACACCTTC. It translates to CASSSPGQVYGYTF.

The V and J genes are TRBV16 and TRBJ2-7; TRBD2 might be the D (5 bases). Germline V lookup: CDR1 KGHSY, CDR2 FQNENV. Deletions cut 1 base from V and 5 bases from J, with 9 bases between. The CDR3 is made up of 13 amino acids. The CDR3 is CASSQYARDEQYF. The CDR3 region has the DNA TGTGCCAGCAGCCAATACGCGCGGGACGAGCAGTACTTC.

This clone was seen once. The V and J genes are TRBV6-1 and TRBJ1-3, with D perhaps TRBD1 (6 bases). The CDR3 has 16 residues. Trimming left V 2 bases short and J 1 base short, with 12 bases between. Per the germline V gene, CDR1 is MNHNS and CDR2 is SASEGT. This CDR3 reads CASSEYLQGSGNTIYF. Written as DNA, the CDR3 is TGTGCCAGCAGTGAATATTTACAGGGATCTGGAAACACCATATATTTT.

The chain uses TRBV7-9 and TRBJ1-2, with D maybe TRBD1 (6 bases). CDR3 size: 14 residues. CDR1 SEHNR and CDR2 FQNEAQ come from the germline V gene (reference sequence). V lost 7 bases, J lost 4 bases, and 16 bases lay in between. CDR3 DNA: TGTGCCAGCAACCTGGGGGCAGGCGGCTATGGCTACACCTTC. Translated, it gives CASNLGAGGYGYTF.